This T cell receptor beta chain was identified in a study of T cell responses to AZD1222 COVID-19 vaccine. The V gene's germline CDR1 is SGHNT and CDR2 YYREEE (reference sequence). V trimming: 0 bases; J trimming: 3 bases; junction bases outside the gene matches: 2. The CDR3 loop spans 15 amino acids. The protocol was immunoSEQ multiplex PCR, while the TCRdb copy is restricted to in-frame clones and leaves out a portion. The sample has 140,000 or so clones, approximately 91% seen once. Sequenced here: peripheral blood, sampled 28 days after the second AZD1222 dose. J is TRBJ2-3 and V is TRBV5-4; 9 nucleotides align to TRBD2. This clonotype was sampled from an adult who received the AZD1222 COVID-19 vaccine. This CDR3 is CASSLGGGATDTQYF. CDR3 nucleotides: TGTGCCAGCAGCTTGGGCGGGGGGGCAACAGATACGCAGTATTTT.